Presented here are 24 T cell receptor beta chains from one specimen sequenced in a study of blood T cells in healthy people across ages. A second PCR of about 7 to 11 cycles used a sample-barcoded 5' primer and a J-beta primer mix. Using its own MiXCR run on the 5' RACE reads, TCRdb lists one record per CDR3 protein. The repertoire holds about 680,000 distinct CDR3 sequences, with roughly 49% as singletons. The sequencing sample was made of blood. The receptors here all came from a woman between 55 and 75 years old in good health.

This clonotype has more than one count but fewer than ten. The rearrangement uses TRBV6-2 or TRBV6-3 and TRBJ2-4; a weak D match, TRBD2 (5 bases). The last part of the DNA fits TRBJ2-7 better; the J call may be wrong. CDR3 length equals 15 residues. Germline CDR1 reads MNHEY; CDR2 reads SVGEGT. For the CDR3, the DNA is TGTGCCAGCAGTTACTCTCGGGGAACTGTAAACGAGCAGTACTTC. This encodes CASSYSRGTVNEQYF.

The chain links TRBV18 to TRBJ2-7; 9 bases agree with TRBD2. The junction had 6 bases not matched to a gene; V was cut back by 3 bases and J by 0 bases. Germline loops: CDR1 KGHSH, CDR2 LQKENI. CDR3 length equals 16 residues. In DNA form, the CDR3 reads TGTGCCAGCTCACCCCCGGGACTAGCTGACTCCTACGAGCAGTACTTC. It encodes CASSPPGLADSYEQYF.

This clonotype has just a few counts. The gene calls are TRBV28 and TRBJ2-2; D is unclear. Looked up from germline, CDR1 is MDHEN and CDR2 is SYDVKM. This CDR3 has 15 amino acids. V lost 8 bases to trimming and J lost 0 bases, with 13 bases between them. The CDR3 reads CASEKSGANTGELFF. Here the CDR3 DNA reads TGTGCCAGCGAGAAATCCGGCGCGAACACCGGGGAGCTGTTTTTT.

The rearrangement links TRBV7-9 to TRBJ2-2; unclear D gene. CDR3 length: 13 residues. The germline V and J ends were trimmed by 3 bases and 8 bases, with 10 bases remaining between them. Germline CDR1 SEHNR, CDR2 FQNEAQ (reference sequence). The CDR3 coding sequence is TGTGCCAGCAGCTTGAGAACGGCGGGGGAGCTGTTTTTT. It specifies CASSLRTAGELFF.

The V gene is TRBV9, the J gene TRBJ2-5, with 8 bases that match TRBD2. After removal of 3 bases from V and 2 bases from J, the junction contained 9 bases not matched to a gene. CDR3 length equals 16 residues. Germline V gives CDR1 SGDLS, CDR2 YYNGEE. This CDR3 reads CASSAGTRPDQETQYF. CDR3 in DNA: TGTGCCAGCAGCGCAGGGACTAGGCCAGATCAAGAGACCCAGTACTTC.

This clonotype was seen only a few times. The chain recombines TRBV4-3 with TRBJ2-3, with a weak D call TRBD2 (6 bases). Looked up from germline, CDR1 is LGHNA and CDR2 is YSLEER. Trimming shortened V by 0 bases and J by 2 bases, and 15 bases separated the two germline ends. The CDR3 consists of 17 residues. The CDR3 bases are TGCGCCAGCAGCCAAGACGGACTACTCGCCCCCACAGATACGCAGTATTTT. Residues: CASSQDGLLAPTDTQYF.

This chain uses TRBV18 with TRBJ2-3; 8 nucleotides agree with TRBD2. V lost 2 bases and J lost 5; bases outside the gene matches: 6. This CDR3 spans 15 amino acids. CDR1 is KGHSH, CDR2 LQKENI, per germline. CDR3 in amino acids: CASSPTNREGDTQYF. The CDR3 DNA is TGTGCCAGCTCACCAACCAACCGGGAGGGAGATACGCAGTATTTT. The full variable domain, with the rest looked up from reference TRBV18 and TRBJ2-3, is NAGVMQNPRHLVRRRGQEARLRCSPMKGHSHVYWYRQLPEEGLKFMVYLQKENIIDESGMPKERFSAEFPKEGPSILRIQQVVRGDSAAYFCASSPTNREGDTQYFGPGTRLTVL.

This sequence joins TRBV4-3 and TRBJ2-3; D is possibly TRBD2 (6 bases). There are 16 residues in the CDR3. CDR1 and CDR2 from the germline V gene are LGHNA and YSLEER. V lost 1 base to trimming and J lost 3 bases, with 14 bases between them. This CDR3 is CASSQVRGLATDTQYF. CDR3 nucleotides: TGCGCCAGCAGCCAAGTTAGAGGGCTAGCGACAGATACGCAGTATTTT.

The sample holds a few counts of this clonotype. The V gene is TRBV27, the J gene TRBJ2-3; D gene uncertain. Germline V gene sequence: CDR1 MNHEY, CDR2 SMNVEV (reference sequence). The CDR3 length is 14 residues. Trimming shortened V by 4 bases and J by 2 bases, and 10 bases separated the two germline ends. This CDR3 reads CASSSERYTDTQYF. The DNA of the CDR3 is TGTGCCAGCAGTTCCGAACGATACACAGATACGCAGTATTTT.

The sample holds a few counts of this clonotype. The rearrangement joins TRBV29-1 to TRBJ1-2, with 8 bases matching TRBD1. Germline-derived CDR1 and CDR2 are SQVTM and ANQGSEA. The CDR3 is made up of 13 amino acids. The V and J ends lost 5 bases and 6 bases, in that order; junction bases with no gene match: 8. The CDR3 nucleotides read TGCAGCGTTAAGGGGGACAGGAAAAATGGCTACACCTTC. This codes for CSVKGDRKNGYTF.

CDR3 nucleotides: TGCAGTGCTAGACCTAGCGGGAGTGAGCAGTTCTTC. This translates into CSARPSGSEQFF. This chain links TRBV20-1 with TRBJ2-1, with 10 bases lining up with TRBD2. Germline assignment: CDR1 DFQATT and CDR2 SNEGSKA (reference sequence). The ends lost 2 bases at V and 9 bases at J; junction bases unmatched: 1. The CDR3 is 12 amino acids.

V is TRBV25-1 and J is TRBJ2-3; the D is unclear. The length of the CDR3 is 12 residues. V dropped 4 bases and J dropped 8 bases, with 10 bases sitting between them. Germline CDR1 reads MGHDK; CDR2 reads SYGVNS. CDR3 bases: TGTGCCAGCAGTGTTCCGAAGGGTACGCAGTATTTT. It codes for CASSVPKGTQYF.

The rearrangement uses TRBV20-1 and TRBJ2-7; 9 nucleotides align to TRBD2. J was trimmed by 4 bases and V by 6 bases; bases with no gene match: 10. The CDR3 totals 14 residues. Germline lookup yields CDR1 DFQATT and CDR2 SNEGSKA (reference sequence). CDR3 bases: TGCAGTGCCCCGTCCGAGCGGGAGGATTACGAGCAGTACTTC. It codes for CSAPSEREDYEQYF.

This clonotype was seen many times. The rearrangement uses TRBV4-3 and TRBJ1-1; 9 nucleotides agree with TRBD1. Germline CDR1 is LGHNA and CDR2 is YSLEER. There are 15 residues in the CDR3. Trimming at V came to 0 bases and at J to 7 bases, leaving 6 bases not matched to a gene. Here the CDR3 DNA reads TGCGCCAGCAGCCAAGAGGGGGGGGACAGGGATGAAGCTTTCTTT. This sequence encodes CASSQEGGDRDEAFF.

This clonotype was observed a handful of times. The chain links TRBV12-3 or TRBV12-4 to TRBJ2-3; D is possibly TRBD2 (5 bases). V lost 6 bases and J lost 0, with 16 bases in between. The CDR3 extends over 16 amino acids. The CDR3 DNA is TGTGCCAGCAGGCCAGCAGAGGGCTTAAGCACAGATACGCAGTATTTT. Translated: CASRPAEGLSTDTQYF.

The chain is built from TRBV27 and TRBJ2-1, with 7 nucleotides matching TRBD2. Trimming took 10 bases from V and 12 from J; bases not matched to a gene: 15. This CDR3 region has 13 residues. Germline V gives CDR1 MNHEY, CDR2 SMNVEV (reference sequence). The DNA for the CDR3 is TGTGCCAACAAGTTGCGGGGCGGGGGTGCGCAGTTCTTC. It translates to CANKLRGGGAQFF.

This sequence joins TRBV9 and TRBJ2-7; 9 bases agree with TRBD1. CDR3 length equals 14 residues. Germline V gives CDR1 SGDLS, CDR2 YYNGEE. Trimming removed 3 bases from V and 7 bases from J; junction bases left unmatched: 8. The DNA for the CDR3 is TGTGCCAGCAGCGCTATACAGGGGGCAAGGGAGCAGTACTTC. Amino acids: CASSAIQGAREQYF.

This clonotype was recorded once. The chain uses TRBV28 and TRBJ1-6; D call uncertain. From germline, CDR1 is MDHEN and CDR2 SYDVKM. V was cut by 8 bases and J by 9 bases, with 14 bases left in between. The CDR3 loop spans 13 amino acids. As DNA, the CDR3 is TGTGCCAGCCAGACGAGTTCCAGTTCACCCCTCCACTTT. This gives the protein CASQTSSSSPLHF. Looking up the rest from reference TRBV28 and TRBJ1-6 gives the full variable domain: DVKVTQSSRYLVKRTGEKVFLECVQDMDHENMFWYRQDPGLGLRLIYFSYDVKMKEKGDIPEGYSVSREKKERFSLILESASTNQTSMYLCASQTSSSSPLHFGNGTRLTVT.

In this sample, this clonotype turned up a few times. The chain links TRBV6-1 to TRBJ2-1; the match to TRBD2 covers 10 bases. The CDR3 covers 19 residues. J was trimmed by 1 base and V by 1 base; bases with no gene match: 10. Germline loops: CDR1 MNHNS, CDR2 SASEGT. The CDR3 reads CASSEGLAGTRPSYNEQFF. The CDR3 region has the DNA TGTGCCAGCAGTGAAGGACTAGCGGGCACTCGCCCTTCCTACAATGAGCAGTTCTTC.

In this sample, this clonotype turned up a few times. CDR3 residues: CAISETDRLSSEQYF. CDR3 bases: TGTGCCATCAGTGAGACGGACAGGTTATCGAGTGAGCAGTACTTC. The chain recombines TRBV10-3 with TRBJ2-7; 7 bases agree with TRBD1. Germline V gives CDR1 ENHRY, CDR2 SYGVKD. V was pared by 2 bases and J by 7 bases, with 11 bases of the junction left unmatched. This CDR3 has 15 amino acids.

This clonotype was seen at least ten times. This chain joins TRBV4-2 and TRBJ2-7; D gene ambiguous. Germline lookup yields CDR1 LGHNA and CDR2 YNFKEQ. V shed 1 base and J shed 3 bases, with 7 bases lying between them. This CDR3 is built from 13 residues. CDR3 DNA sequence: TGTGCCAGCAGCCAAGGGGGATTCTACGAGCAGTACTTC. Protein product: CASSQGGFYEQYF.

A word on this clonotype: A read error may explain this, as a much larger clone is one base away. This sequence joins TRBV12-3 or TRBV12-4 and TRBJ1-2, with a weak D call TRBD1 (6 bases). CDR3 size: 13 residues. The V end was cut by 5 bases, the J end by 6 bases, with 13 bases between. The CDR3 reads CASSVGGGDGYTF. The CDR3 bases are TGTGCCAGCAGTGTCGGGGGCGGTGATGGCTACACCTTC.

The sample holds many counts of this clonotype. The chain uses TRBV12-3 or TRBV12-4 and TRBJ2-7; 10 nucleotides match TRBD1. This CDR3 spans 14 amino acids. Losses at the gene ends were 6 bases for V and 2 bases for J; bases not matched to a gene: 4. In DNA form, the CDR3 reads TGTGCCAGCAGCCTCGGGACAGGGGCCTACGAGCAGTACTTC. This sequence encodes CASSLGTGAYEQYF.

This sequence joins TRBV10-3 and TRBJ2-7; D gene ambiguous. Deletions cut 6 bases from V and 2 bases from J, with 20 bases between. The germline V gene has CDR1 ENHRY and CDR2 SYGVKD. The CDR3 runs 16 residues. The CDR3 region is CAISAPTPRNTYEQYF. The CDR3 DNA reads TGTGCCATCAGCGCCCCTACACCGAGAAATACCTACGAGCAGTACTTC.